The 30 T cell receptor beta chains in this list originate from one sample, sequenced in a study of blood T cell repertoires in COVID-19. The table came from immunoSEQ multiplex PCR; TCRdb's copy has only in-frame clones and leaves some out. The table has more than 200,000 clones, approximately 80% seen once. Sequences were obtained from peripheral blood. The receptors originated from a woman aged 80 or over with acute or convalescent COVID-19.

CDR3: CASGQGHQNTEAFF. CDR3 DNA: TGTGCCAGCGGCCAGGGACACCAGAACACTGAAGCTTTCTTT. The rearrangement links TRBV9 to TRBJ1-1; possibly TRBD1 for D (6 bases). Looked up from germline, CDR1 is SGDLS and CDR2 is YYNGEE. With 7 bases removed from V and 1 base from J, the gap between germline ends came to 14 bases. This CDR3 comprises 14 residues. The full variable domain, with the rest looked up from reference TRBV9 and TRBJ1-1, is DSGVTQTPKHLITATGQRVTLRCSPRSGDLSVYWYQQSLDQGLQFLIQYYNGEERAKGNILERFSAQQFPDLHSELNLSSLELGDSALYFCASGQGHQNTEAFFGQGTRLTVV.

The chain links TRBV19 to TRBJ1-1, with TRBD1 identical over 11 bases. Germline V gene data show CDR1 as LNHDA and CDR2 as SQIVND (reference sequence). The V gene end was trimmed by 3 bases and the J gene end by 4 bases; junction bases not matched to a gene: 13. The CDR3 is 18 residues long. As DNA, the CDR3 is TGTGCCAGTAGTATGGGACAGGGGGACATGGATTCCGGCACTGAAGCTTTCTTT. It codes for CASSMGQGDMDSGTEAFF. Complete variable domain (other parts from reference TRBV19 and TRBJ1-1): DGGITQSPKYLFRKEGQNVTLSCEQNLNHDAMYWYRQDPGQGLRLIYYSQIVNDFQKGDIAEGYSVSREKKESFPLTVTSAQKNPTAFYLCASSMGQGDMDSGTEAFFGQGTRLTVV.

The V gene is TRBV5-1, the J gene TRBJ2-1, with 8 positions matching TRBD2. Germline V gives CDR1 SGHRS, CDR2 YFSETQ. The trim removed 0 bases at V and 4 bases at J, leaving 9 bases unmatched. The CDR3 sequence is 17 residues long. The CDR3 loop is CASSLDPGPGGYNEQFF. The CDR3 region has the DNA TGCGCCAGCAGCTTGGATCCCGGCCCGGGGGGGTACAATGAGCAGTTCTTC.

The V call is TRBV19, the J call TRBJ1-1; D unclear. The CDR3 consists of 13 residues. V lost 1 base, J lost 3 bases, and 6 bases lay in between. Germline V gene sequence: CDR1 LNHDA, CDR2 SQIVND (reference sequence). CDR3 residues: CASSIVRDTEAFF. CDR3 DNA: TGTGCCAGTAGTATAGTGCGGGACACTGAAGCTTTCTTT.

The chain carries TRBV4-3 and TRBJ2-2; the match to TRBD1 covers 9 bases. The trim removed 0 bases at V and 1 base at J, leaving 3 bases unmatched. CDR1 is LGHNA and CDR2 is YSLEER in the germline V gene. This CDR3 contains 17 residues. Written as DNA, the CDR3 is TGCGCCAGCAGCCAAGAGACAGGGGGAAGGAACACCGGGGAGCTGTTTTTT. Encoded protein: CASSQETGGRNTGELFF.

The rearrangement uses TRBV5-1 and TRBJ2-2, with D maybe TRBD1 (6 bases). This CDR3 is 15 amino acids long. V shed 4 bases and J shed 4 bases, with 14 bases lying between them. Per the germline V gene, CDR1 is SGHRS and CDR2 is YFSETQ. Here the CDR3 DNA reads TGCGCCAGCAGCCCAGAGACAGGATCCACCGGGGAGCTGTTTTTT. Translated, it gives CASSPETGSTGELFF.

The V and J genes are TRBV29-1 and TRBJ1-1; the D gene is possibly TRBD1 (6 bases). CDR1 SQVTM and CDR2 ANQGSEA come from the germline V gene. The CDR3 has 13 residues. Trimming took off 2 bases at V and 2 bases at J, with 9 bases between the two ends. The CDR3 reads CSVEPGANTEAFF. Written as DNA, the CDR3 is TGCAGCGTTGAACCAGGGGCAAACACTGAAGCTTTCTTT.

The chain joins TRBV7-9 to TRBJ1-5; possible D gene TRBD1, 5 bases. The ends were cut back, 1 base at V and 9 bases at J, with 10 bases in the middle. Germline lookup yields CDR1 SEHNR and CDR2 FQNEAQ (reference sequence). CDR3 length: 13 amino acids. The CDR3, as DNA: TGTGCCAGCAGCTTAGTGTCGGGGGGGCCCCAGCATTTT. This codes for CASSLVSGGPQHF.

The rearrangement uses TRBV28 and TRBJ2-5; 8 nucleotides agree with TRBD1. The trim removed 4 bases at V and 5 bases at J, leaving 15 bases unmatched. This CDR3 region has 17 residues. Germline CDR1 and CDR2: MDHEN and SYDVKM. This CDR3 reads CASSSLIIDRGRETQYF. The CDR3 DNA reads TGTGCCAGCAGTTCCCTCATAATCGACAGGGGTAGGGAGACCCAGTACTTC.

The chain combines TRBV19 with TRBJ2-1; 7 bases fit TRBD2. V lost 6 bases to trimming and J lost 8 bases; unmatched junction nucleotides: 10. The CDR3 loop spans 14 amino acids. CDR1 LNHDA and CDR2 SQIVND come from the germline V gene (reference sequence). CDR3 loop: CASRVGTSAHEQFF. The CDR3 DNA reads as TGTGCCAGTAGGGTGGGTACTAGCGCGCATGAGCAGTTCTTC.

V usage is TRBV10-2 and J usage is TRBJ2-1; perhaps TRBD1 as D (6 bases). The CDR3 runs 15 residues. Germline V gene data show CDR1 as WSHSY and CDR2 as SAAADI. Trimming took 0 bases from V and 3 from J, leaving 9 bases between them. The CDR3 protein is CASSESGDIYNEQFF. In DNA, the CDR3 is TGCGCCAGCAGTGAGTCGGGGGACATCTACAATGAGCAGTTCTTC.

V usage is TRBV10-3 and J usage is TRBJ2-7, with 7 nucleotides matching TRBD2. The CDR3 is 14 residues long. Germline V gene data show CDR1 as ENHRY and CDR2 as SYGVKD. V dropped 2 bases and J dropped 2; count of bases not matched to a gene: 3. The chain's CDR3 is CAISEVGLAYEQYF. In DNA form, the CDR3 reads TGTGCCATCAGTGAGGTTGGACTAGCCTACGAGCAGTACTTC.

This clone was seen a handful of times. This chain connects TRBV5-1 to TRBJ2-7; D is possibly TRBD2 (6 bases). Trimming pared 0 bases from V and 7 bases from J, leaving 23 bases between. The CDR3 runs 17 residues. The germline gives CDR1 SGHRS, CDR2 YFSETQ. The chain's CDR3 is CASSLGPPISGPGEQYF. Here the CDR3 DNA reads TGCGCCAGCAGCTTGGGCCCACCCATTAGCGGCCCAGGGGAGCAGTACTTC.

CDR3 residues: CASSFGAGETQYF. CDR3 coding DNA: TGTGCCAGCAGCTTCGGCGCGGGGGAGACCCAGTACTTC. The chain has TRBV7-2 and TRBJ2-5; D possibly corresponds to TRBD2 (6 bases). The CDR3 is 13 residues long. Trimming pared 3 bases from V and 5 bases from J, leaving 10 bases between. Per the germline V gene, CDR1 is SGHTA and CDR2 is FQGNSA.

The CDR3 spells CSASTGVGELFF. CDR3 DNA sequence: TGCAGTGCTAGTACAGGGGTGGGGGAGCTGTTTTTT. This sequence joins TRBV20-1 and TRBJ2-2, with 7 bases lining up with TRBD1. Germline V gene sequence: CDR1 DFQATT, CDR2 SNEGSKA (reference sequence). Trimming took 3 bases from V and 8 from J; bases not matched to a gene: 3. This CDR3 contains 12 residues.

V and J are TRBV18 and TRBJ1-5; D call uncertain. The CDR3 consists of 14 residues. Germline CDR1 and CDR2: KGHSH and LQKENI. V lost 3 bases to trimming and J lost 7 bases, with 13 bases between them. CDR3 residues: CASSPGADGQPQHF. As DNA, the CDR3 is TGTGCCAGCTCACCGGGAGCGGACGGACAGCCCCAGCATTTT.

The chain is built from TRBV14 and TRBJ1-5, with 9 nucleotides matching TRBD1. The V segment lost 0 bases and the J segment 5 bases; nucleotides outside the gene matches: 11. This CDR3 has 18 residues. The germline gives CDR1 SGHDN, CDR2 FVKESK. DNA of the CDR3: TGTGCCAGCAGCCAAGAGGGTTCCGGGACAGGGTATGATCAGCCCCAGCATTTT. Encoded protein: CASSQEGSGTGYDQPQHF.

This chain joins TRBV5-1 and TRBJ2-2; TRBD2 aligns across 8 bases. Trimming removed 1 base from V and 5 bases from J; junction bases left unmatched: 10. CDR1 is SGHRS and CDR2 is YFSETQ in the germline V gene. The CDR3 spans 17 residues. The CDR3 here is CASSLFGGAGDTGELFF. The DNA of the CDR3 is TGCGCCAGCAGCTTGTTCGGGGGGGCCGGAGATACCGGGGAGCTGTTTTTT.

The CDR3 spells CAWEPEGSTSNQPQHF. DNA for the CDR3: TGTGCCTGGGAGCCCGAGGGTAGCACCAGCAATCAGCCCCAGCATTTT. The chain carries TRBV30 and TRBJ1-5, with D unresolved. There are 16 residues in the CDR3. V gave up 5 bases and J gave up 1 base, with 18 bases separating them. Germline loops: CDR1 GTSNPN, CDR2 SVGIG (reference sequence).

The chain links TRBV3-1 (or the pseudogene TRBV3-2) to TRBJ2-2; possibly TRBD1 for D (7 bases). Germline CDR1 reads LGHDT; CDR2 reads YNNKEL (reference sequence). The V gene lost 2 bases and the J gene lost 4 bases, with 26 bases spanning the gap. This CDR3 spans 20 amino acids. The CDR3 protein is CASSQSVGTAGRGSTGELFF. Here the CDR3 DNA reads TGTGCCAGCAGCCAATCGGTCGGGACAGCGGGCCGAGGTTCCACCGGGGAGCTGTTTTTT.

This rearrangement joins TRBV7-9 to TRBJ1-2, with 9 bases that match TRBD1. CDR3 length: 15 amino acids. Germline CDR1 SEHNR, CDR2 FQNEAQ (reference sequence). The ends lost 1 base at V and 4 bases at J; junction bases unmatched: 4. CDR3 bases: TGTGCCAGCAGCTTAGGGGCGGGACAGGGCTATGGCTACACCTTC. It translates to CASSLGAGQGYGYTF.

The V and J genes are TRBV7-8 and TRBJ2-2; the D is unclear. The germline V gene encodes CDR1 SGHVS and CDR2 FQNEAQ. The CDR3 contains 13 residues. V lost 3 bases to trimming and J lost 5 bases, with 7 bases between them. The CDR3 is CASSLRETGELFF. CDR3 nucleotide sequence: TGTGCCAGCAGCTTGAGAGAGACCGGGGAGCTGTTTTTT.

The chain couples TRBV19 to TRBJ1-4, with D possibly matching TRBD1 (6 bases). V dropped 5 bases and J dropped 2 bases, with 18 bases sitting between them. CDR3 length: 17 residues. Per the germline V gene, CDR1 is LNHDA and CDR2 is SQIVND (reference sequence). The CDR3 spells CASSPLTGRNTNEKLFF. CDR3 coding DNA: TGTGCCAGTAGTCCCTTGACAGGCCGGAACACTAATGAAAAACTGTTTTTT.

This chain links TRBV12-5 with TRBJ1-1, with 9 bases identical to TRBD1. This CDR3 has 15 amino acids. V was pared by 6 bases and J by 1 base, with 6 bases of the junction left unmatched. Germline loops: CDR1 LGHNT, CDR2 FRNRAP. The CDR3 spells CASGGTGLPNTEAFF. As DNA, the CDR3 is TGTGCTAGTGGGGGGACAGGGCTGCCGAACACTGAAGCTTTCTTT.

The chain links TRBV7-9 to TRBJ2-7, with D unresolved. V lost 1 base and J lost 0, with 4 bases in between. The CDR3 is 13 residues long. Germline CDR1 and CDR2: SEHNR and FQNEAQ (reference sequence). Here the CDR3 DNA reads TGTGCCAGCAGCTTAGGAGTCTCCTACGAGCAGTACTTC. Translation: CASSLGVSYEQYF.

Concerning this clone: The same CDR3 also results from other DNA sequences found in this sample. This chain links TRBV2 with TRBJ1-1, with a weak D call TRBD1 (6 bases). V shed 3 bases and J shed 0 bases, with 8 bases lying between them. Germline CDR1 and CDR2: SNHLY and FYNNEI. The CDR3 totals 14 residues. In DNA form, the CDR3 reads TGTGCCAGCAGTGAGGGGGCGTTGAACACTGAAGCTTTCTTT. Protein sequence: CASSEGALNTEAFF.

Regarding this clone: Other DNA variants within this sample encode the same CDR3. This rearrangement joins TRBV28 to TRBJ2-7; D remains ambiguous. Germline CDR1 is MDHEN and CDR2 is SYDVKM. The ends were cut back, 3 bases at V and 3 bases at J, with 3 bases in the middle. CDR3 length equals 11 residues. For the CDR3, the DNA is TGTGCCAGCAGTTTGCGCTACGAGCAGTACTTC. This encodes CASSLRYEQYF.

This sequence joins TRBV7-2 and TRBJ2-3; 10 bases are a match to TRBD2. This CDR3 comprises 16 residues. Germline V gene sequence: CDR1 SGHTA, CDR2 FQGNSA. V gave up 5 bases and J gave up 1 base; unmatched junction bases: 6. This chain's CDR3 is CASSPAGTSGTDTQYF. DNA of the CDR3: TGTGCCAGCAGCCCAGCCGGGACTAGCGGCACAGATACGCAGTATTTT.

V usage is TRBV2 and J usage is TRBJ1-4; 8 nucleotides match TRBD1. After removal of 6 bases from V and 4 bases from J, the junction contained 1 base not matched to a gene. The CDR3 consists of 13 residues. The germline V gene encodes CDR1 SNHLY and CDR2 FYNNEI. CDR3 sequence: CASRTGVNEKLFF. The CDR3 DNA sequence: TGTGCCAGCAGGACAGGGGTTAATGAAAAACTGTTTTTT.

The gene calls are TRBV27 and TRBJ2-2; 10 positions agree with TRBD1. CDR1 and CDR2 from the germline V gene are MNHEY and SMNVEV (reference sequence). The CDR3 sequence is 17 residues long. The ends lost 3 bases at V and 5 bases at J; junction bases unmatched: 9. The CDR3 DNA sequence: TGTGCCAGCAGTTTCGGACAGGACAGGGGGGGGACCGGGGAGCTGTTTTTT. Its translation: CASSFGQDRGGTGELFF.